The 30 T cell receptor beta chains reported below all come from one sample, sequenced in a study of T cell changes during pregnancy in multiple sclerosis (dated by TCRdb to the late 2010s). Library construction relied on the immunoSEQ multiplex PCR assay. This is the immuneACCESS table as TCRdb keeps it, with only in-frame sequences that have V and J called. A part of the clones is gone; compared with another copy, unresolved V genes explain less than half, and the rest is unexplained. For this sample the table gives about 24,000 clones, of which about 88% were detected only once. Jointly, the top ten make up roughly 9% of the sample. Sequenced here: CD8+ T cells from peripheral blood mononuclear cells, sampled in the third trimester of pregnancy. The receptors originated from a female donor in good health, enrolled as a control in a pregnancy study.

The chain couples TRBV5-1 to TRBJ2-1; D remains unclear. V was cut by 0 bases and J by 6 bases, with 10 bases left in between. There are 14 residues in the CDR3. Germline V gene sequence: CDR1 SGHRS, CDR2 YFSETQ. CDR3 sequence: CASSLDTRLNEQFF. DNA for the CDR3: TGCGCCAGCAGCTTGGACACCCGTCTCAATGAGCAGTTCTTC. The entire variable domain, with the rest obtained from reference TRBV5-1 and TRBJ2-1, is as follows: KAGVTQTPRYLIKTRGQQVTLSCSPISGHRSVSWYQQTPGQGLQFLFEYFSETQRNKGNFPGRFSGRQFSNSRSEMNVSTLELGDSALYLCASSLDTRLNEQFFGPGTRLTVL.

The V call is TRBV9, the J call TRBJ2-5; 8 nucleotides match TRBD1. This CDR3 contains 14 residues. The trim removed 0 bases at V and 5 bases at J, leaving 3 bases unmatched. Germline loops: CDR1 SGDLS, CDR2 YYNGEE. The CDR3 DNA sequence: TGTGCCAGCAGCGTAGGGACAGGGAAGGAGACCCAGTACTTC. Amino acid sequence: CASSVGTGKETQYF.

The chain recombines TRBV29-1 with TRBJ2-7, with D perhaps TRBD1 (6 bases). Germline V gene sequence: CDR1 SQVTM, CDR2 ANQGSEA. V dropped 3 bases and J dropped 5 bases, with 14 bases sitting between them. The CDR3 spans 13 residues. The CDR3 coding sequence is TGCAGCGTTGAGAGGGACATACCGGACGAGCAGTACTTC. Encoded protein: CSVERDIPDEQYF.

V is TRBV18 and J is TRBJ2-7; unclear D gene. This CDR3 spans 14 amino acids. Trimming pared 0 bases from V and 6 bases from J, leaving 12 bases between. Germline V gives CDR1 KGHSH, CDR2 LQKENI. CDR3 loop: CASSPPVTAGEQYF. The CDR3 bases are TGTGCCAGCTCACCACCCGTTACAGCTGGCGAGCAGTACTTC. Together with reference TRBV18 and TRBJ2-7, the CDR3 gives the full variable domain: NAGVMQNPRHLVRRRGQEARLRCSPMKGHSHVYWYRQLPEEGLKFMVYLQKENIIDESGMPKERFSAEFPKEGPSILRIQQVVRGDSAAYFCASSPPVTAGEQYFGPGTRLTVT.

The V and J genes are TRBV15 and TRBJ1-5, with TRBD1 matching over 10 bases. Germline CDR1 reads LNHNV; CDR2 reads YYDKDF (reference sequence). The CDR3 loop spans 16 amino acids. The V gene end was trimmed by 0 bases and the J gene end by 5 bases; junction bases not matched to a gene: 4. CDR3 sequence (DNA): TGTGCCACCAGCAGAGATTCGACAGGGGGCGATCAGCCCCAGCATTTT. As protein: CATSRDSTGGDQPQHF.

The chain carries TRBV9 and TRBJ2-7, with D possibly being TRBD1 (5 bases). CDR3 size: 14 residues. Trimming left V 0 bases short and J 6 bases short, with 13 bases between. CDR1 is SGDLS and CDR2 is YYNGEE in the germline V gene. The CDR3 sequence: CASSVARWGPEQYF. CDR3 DNA: TGTGCCAGCAGCGTAGCTAGGTGGGGCCCCGAGCAGTACTTC.

The J gene is TRBJ2-1, the V gene TRBV5-4, with D perhaps TRBD2 (7 bases). With 4 bases removed from V and 10 bases from J, the gap between germline ends came to 12 bases. CDR1 is SGHNT, CDR2 YYREEE, per germline (reference sequence). This CDR3 spans 12 amino acids. The DNA of the CDR3 is TGTGCCAGCAGCCTGGGGGGGGGCGAGCAGTTCTTC. This sequence encodes CASSLGGGEQFF.

This clone was recorded once. V is TRBV11-1 and J is TRBJ2-1; no firm D call. The V and J ends lost 3 bases and 6 bases respectively, with 12 bases between them. The germline V gene has CDR1 SGHAT and CDR2 FQDESV (reference sequence). This CDR3 is 14 amino acids long. In DNA, the CDR3 is TGTGCCAGCAGCTTTGAGCGTGCCGGCAATGAGCAGTTCTTC. Protein sequence: CASSFERAGNEQFF. The entire variable domain, with the rest obtained from reference TRBV11-1 and TRBJ2-1, is as follows: EAEVAQSPRYKITEKSQAVAFWCDPISGHATLYWYRQILGQGPELLVQFQDESVVDDSQLPKDRFSAERLKGVDSTLKIQPAELGDSAMYLCASSFERAGNEQFFGPGTRLTVL.

V and J are TRBV6-1 and TRBJ2-7, with D possibly matching TRBD1 (6 bases). From germline, CDR1 is MNHNS and CDR2 SASEGT. V lost 2 bases and J 3 bases, leaving 14 bases between the germline ends. The CDR3 has 15 amino acids. For the CDR3, the DNA is TGTGCCAGCAGTGAATTCAGGGGCCTTTTCTACGAGCAGTACTTC. Residues: CASSEFRGLFYEQYF.

CDR3 in amino acids: CASSQTSDSSYEQYF. CDR3 sequence (DNA): TGTGCCAGCAGTCAGACTAGCGATAGCTCCTACGAGCAGTACTTC. This rearrangement joins TRBV6-1 to TRBJ2-7, with TRBD2 matching 8 bases. Germline V gene sequence: CDR1 MNHNS, CDR2 SASEGT. The ends lost 5 bases at V and 0 bases at J; junction bases unmatched: 6. This CDR3 has 15 amino acids.

V gene TRBV5-6 combines with J gene TRBJ2-7, with TRBD1 identical over 9 bases. The CDR3 consists of 16 residues. The trim removed 1 base at V and 7 bases at J, leaving 12 bases unmatched. Germline CDR1 SGHDT, CDR2 YYEEEE. As DNA, the CDR3 is TGTGCCAGCAGCTTGTACGGACAGGGGTCAAAGGGGGAGCAGTACTTC. Its translation: CASSLYGQGSKGEQYF.

This clone was seen a single time. The CDR3 sequence: CASSSAVNTEAFF. The CDR3 nucleotides read TGTGCCAGCAGCTCTGCAGTGAACACTGAAGCTTTCTTT. The chain carries TRBV7-9 and TRBJ1-1, with unresolved D. V gave up 4 bases and J gave up 0 bases, with 6 bases separating them. CDR3 size: 13 residues. Per germline, CDR1 SEHNR and CDR2 FQNEAQ (reference sequence).

In its sample, this clone is medium-sized. The same CDR3 arises from other DNA sequences in this sample as well. This sequence joins TRBV19 and TRBJ2-3; D unclear. CDR3 length: 13 residues. Germline CDR1 and CDR2: LNHDA and SQIVND (reference sequence). Trimming left V 1 base short and J 4 bases short, with 6 bases between. The CDR3 DNA sequence: TGTGCCAGTAGTATAGTTCCCGCAGATACGCAGTATTTT. Its protein product is CASSIVPADTQYF.

This sequence joins TRBV19 and TRBJ2-7; possible D gene TRBD2, 5 bases. Trimming removed 1 base at V and 1 base at J, with 11 bases between. Per germline, CDR1 LNHDA and CDR2 SQIVND (reference sequence). The CDR3 loop spans 15 amino acids. The CDR3 DNA reads as TGTGCCAGTAGTATAGTCGGTAGCGCGTCCTACGAGCAGTACTTC. Encoded protein: CASSIVGSASYEQYF. Full variable domain (remainder filled in from reference TRBV19 and TRBJ2-7): DGGITQSPKYLFRKEGQNVTLSCEQNLNHDAMYWYRQDPGQGLRLIYYSQIVNDFQKGDIAEGYSVSREKKESFPLTVTSAQKNPTAFYLCASSIVGSASYEQYFGPGTRLTVT.

The chain uses TRBV27 and TRBJ2-6; D is perhaps TRBD2 (5 bases). The V gene's germline CDR1 is MNHEY and CDR2 SMNVEV (reference sequence). The V end lost 3 bases, the J end lost 0 bases, and 9 bases lay between the germline ends. The CDR3 spans 16 residues. The DNA for the CDR3 is TGTGCCAGCAGTTTCGGCACTAGCTCTGGGGCCAACGTCCTGACTTTC. This encodes CASSFGTSSGANVLTF.

This chain joins TRBV10-3 and TRBJ2-1; 10 nucleotides match TRBD2. Germline loops: CDR1 ENHRY, CDR2 SYGVKD. This CDR3 is 13 amino acids long. Trimming at V came to 4 bases and at J to 15 bases, leaving 9 bases not matched to a gene. Here the CDR3 reads CAISATSGEGAFF. The CDR3 DNA reads as TGTGCCATCAGTGCCACTAGCGGGGAAGGGGCGTTCTTC.

CDR3 DNA: TGTGCCACCAGCCGAGGAGGGACAGGGGTGGGGAAACTGTTTTTT. It translates to CATSRGGTGVGKLFF. This chain uses TRBV15 with TRBJ1-4, with 10 nucleotides matching TRBD1. The CDR3 runs to 15 residues. CDR1 and CDR2 from the germline V gene are LNHNV and YYDKDF (reference sequence). V lost 5 bases to trimming and J lost 11 bases; unmatched junction nucleotides: 11.

The V and J genes are TRBV4-1 and TRBJ2-2; D is unresolved. V dropped 0 bases and J dropped 8 bases, with 16 bases sitting between them. The CDR3 runs to 16 residues. CDR1 is MGHRA, CDR2 YSYEKL, per germline. The CDR3 sequence is CASSQELTAVGGELFF. The CDR3, as DNA: TGCGCCAGCAGCCAAGAGTTGACTGCAGTCGGGGGGGAGCTGTTTTTT.

This rearrangement joins TRBV27 to TRBJ1-1; tentative D call: TRBD1 (6 bases). The CDR3 consists of 13 residues. The V end lost 6 bases, the J end lost 3 bases, and 11 bases lay between the germline ends. Germline CDR1 is MNHEY and CDR2 is SMNVEV (reference sequence). CDR3 residues: CASRTGLDTEAFF. The CDR3 nucleotides read TGTGCCAGCAGAACAGGGCTGGACACTGAAGCTTTCTTT.

The rearrangement links TRBV19 to TRBJ2-1; TRBD2 matches at 12 bases. This CDR3 is built from 14 residues. Trimming removed 7 bases from V and 2 bases from J; junction bases left unmatched: 0. Per the germline V gene, CDR1 is LNHDA and CDR2 is SQIVND (reference sequence). In DNA, the CDR3 is TGTGCCAGTACTAGCGGGAGGGCCTACAATGAGCAGTTCTTC. Protein: CASTSGRAYNEQFF.

V usage is TRBV7-6 and J usage is TRBJ2-1; no definite D call. Germline V gene data show CDR1 as SGHVS and CDR2 as FNYEAQ. The CDR3 length is 15 residues. The V gene lost 11 bases and the J gene lost 7 bases, with 24 bases spanning the gap. The CDR3 is CADPRIADNSNEQFF. The CDR3 coding sequence is TGTGCCGACCCCAGGATTGCCGACAACTCAAATGAGCAGTTCTTC.

The genes are TRBV6-4 and TRBJ2-1, with 9 bases matching TRBD2. The CDR3 loop spans 15 amino acids. Germline V gene sequence: CDR1 MRHNA, CDR2 SNTAGT. The V segment lost 8 bases and the J segment 7 bases; nucleotides outside the gene matches: 12. In DNA form, the CDR3 reads TGTGCCAGCGCCCCTGATAGCGGGAGCTCGAATGAGCAGTTCTTC. It yields the protein CASAPDSGSSNEQFF.

As regards this clone: Within the sample, other DNA sequences also encode this same CDR3. The chain is built from TRBV4-2 and TRBJ2-7; 7 bases align to TRBD1. The V segment lost 1 base and the J segment 1 base; nucleotides outside the gene matches: 1. From germline, CDR1 is LGHNA and CDR2 YNFKEQ. The CDR3 is 14 residues long. The chain's CDR3 is CASSQGGQSYEQYF. The CDR3 DNA sequence: TGTGCCAGCAGCCAAGGGGGACAGTCCTACGAGCAGTACTTC.

This clone has just one count. The chain joins TRBV5-5 to TRBJ1-2; possibly TRBD1 for D (5 bases). Looked up from germline, CDR1 is SGHKS and CDR2 is YYEKEE (reference sequence). CDR3 size: 14 residues. Trimming removed 2 bases at V and 0 bases at J, with 8 bases between. This CDR3 is CASSFETANYGYTF. The CDR3 bases are TGTGCCAGCAGCTTTGAGACAGCTAACTATGGCTACACCTTC.

The chain is built from TRBV4-2 and TRBJ2-3; no clear D gene. Trimming stripped 3 bases from V and 3 bases from J, with 7 bases between. The length of the CDR3 is 13 residues. Germline V gene sequence: CDR1 LGHNA, CDR2 YNFKEQ. The CDR3 reads CASSHLITDTQYF. The DNA of the CDR3 is TGTGCCAGCAGCCACCTTATTACAGATACGCAGTATTTT.

The rearrangement joins TRBV27 to TRBJ2-5; 10 nucleotides match TRBD1. In germline, CDR1 is MNHEY, CDR2 SMNVEV (reference sequence). CDR3 length: 15 amino acids. Germline trimming cut 4 bases from V and 0 bases from J; bases unmatched to any gene: 2. This CDR3 reads CASSWTGGYQETQYF. CDR3 DNA sequence: TGTGCCAGCAGTTGGACAGGGGGATACCAAGAGACCCAGTACTTC.

This rearrangement joins TRBV5-4 to TRBJ1-2; a possible D gene is TRBD1 (6 bases). V was pared by 5 bases and J by 4 bases, with 18 bases between. The CDR3 length is 15 residues. Germline V gene data show CDR1 as SGHNT and CDR2 as YYREEE (reference sequence). Here the CDR3 DNA reads TGTGCCAGCAGTGGTTCACAGGGCCTAGGCTATGGCTACACCTTC. Translated, it gives CASSGSQGLGYGYTF. Full variable domain (outside the CDR3, taken from reference TRBV5-4 and TRBJ1-2): ETGVTQSPTHLIKTRGQQVTLRCSSQSGHNTVSWYQQALGQGPQFIFQYYREEENGRGNFPPRFSGLQFPNYSSELNVNALELDDSALYLCASSGSQGLGYGYTFGSGTRLTVV.

CDR3 coding DNA: TGTGCCAGCAGTTTTAACAGGGTGTACGAGCAGTACTTC. Protein product: CASSFNRVYEQYF. The chain carries TRBV27 and TRBJ2-7, with TRBD1 as a possible D gene (6 bases). The CDR3 spans 13 residues. Germline loops: CDR1 MNHEY, CDR2 SMNVEV (reference sequence). Trimming took 3 bases from V and 4 from J, leaving 10 bases between them.

This chain joins TRBV28 and TRBJ1-4; D gene unclear. CDR3 length equals 11 residues. Germline-derived CDR1 and CDR2 are MDHEN and SYDVKM. The germline V and J ends were trimmed by 3 bases and 8 bases, with 4 bases remaining between them. The CDR3 here is CASSFEEKLFF. The CDR3 DNA is TGTGCCAGCAGTTTCGAGGAAAAACTGTTTTTT.

This clone was found a few times. The sample has other DNA sequences that encode this CDR3 too. The chain is built from TRBV6-1 and TRBJ1-1, with a possible D match to TRBD1 (6 bases). This CDR3 is built from 14 residues. Germline V gives CDR1 MNHNS, CDR2 SASEGT. The V gene lost 4 bases and the J gene lost 0 bases, with 9 bases spanning the gap. This CDR3 is CASSGTVMNTEAFF. CDR3 DNA: TGTGCCAGCAGTGGGACAGTAATGAACACTGAAGCTTTCTTT.